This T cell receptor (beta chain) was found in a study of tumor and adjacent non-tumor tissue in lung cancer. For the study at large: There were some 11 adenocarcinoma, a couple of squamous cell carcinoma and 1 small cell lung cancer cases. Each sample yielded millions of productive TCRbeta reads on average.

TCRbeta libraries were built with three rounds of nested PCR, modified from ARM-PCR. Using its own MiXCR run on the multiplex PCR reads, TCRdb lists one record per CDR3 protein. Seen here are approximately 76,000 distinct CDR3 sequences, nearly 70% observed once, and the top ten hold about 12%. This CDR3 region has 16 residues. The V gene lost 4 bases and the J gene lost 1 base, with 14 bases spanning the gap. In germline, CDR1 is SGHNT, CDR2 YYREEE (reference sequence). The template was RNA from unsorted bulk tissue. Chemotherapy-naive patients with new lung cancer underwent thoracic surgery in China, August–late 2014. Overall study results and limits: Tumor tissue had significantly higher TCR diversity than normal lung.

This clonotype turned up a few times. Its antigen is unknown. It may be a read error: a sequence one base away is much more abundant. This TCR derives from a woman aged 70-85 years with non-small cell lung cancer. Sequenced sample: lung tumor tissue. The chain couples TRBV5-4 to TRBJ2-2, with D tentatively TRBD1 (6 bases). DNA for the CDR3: TGTGCCAGCAGCCACAAACAGGGAGTGAACACCGGGGAGCTGTTTTTT. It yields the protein CASSHKQGVNTGELFF. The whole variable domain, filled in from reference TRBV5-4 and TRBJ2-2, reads ETGVTQSPTHLIKTRGQQVTLRCSSQSGHNTVSWYQQALGQGPQFIFQYYREEENGRGNFPPRFSGLQFPNYSSELNVNALELDDSALYLCASSHKQGVNTGELFFGEGSRLTVL.